This T cell receptor (beta chain) was recovered during a study of read filtering for tumor transcriptome and immune sequencing. In the study overall: Whole-transcriptome libraries were prepared after DNase treatment. Per sample, TCR-region reads ranged about 4 to 11 million by IR-seq, roughly 85 to 1273 by RNA-seq. Overall study findings and caveats: Roughly 80% of IR-seq clonotypes had one read, totaling around 3.5% of reads; RNA-seq: around 70% and 40%.

This clonotype was seen repeatedly, ten times or more. Its antigen remains unidentified. Trimming shortened V by 10 bases and J by 0 bases, and 22 bases separated the two germline ends. The V gene's germline CDR1 is LGHNT and CDR2 FRNRAP. The CDR3 contains 17 residues. Every patient had bone marrow sampled while the disease was active. The library was built from roughly 400 ng RNA with molecular barcoded adaptors for alpha/delta and beta/gamma chains. MiXCR was run by TCRdb on the reads, yielding one entry per CDR3 protein. The sample lists fewer than 30,000 distinct CDR3 sequences, under 15% occurring once.

This chain uses TRBV12-5 with TRBJ1-5; D is possibly TRBD1 (5 bases). The sample comprised a population of CD138-negative cells sorted from bone marrow. This receptor was obtained from a donor aged 40 or older with multiple myeloma. The DNA for the CDR3 is TGTGCTATCAAAACGGGGACCGATGGGTATAGCAATCAGCCCCAGCATTTT. This sequence encodes CAIKTGTDGYSNQPQHF. The variable domain in full, completed from reference TRBV12-5 and TRBJ1-5, reads DARVTQTPRHKVTEMGQEVTMRCQPILGHNTVFWYRQTMMQGLELLAYFRNRAPLDDSGMPKDRFSAEMPDATLATLKIQPSEPRDSAVYFCAIKTGTDGYSNQPQHFGDGTRLSIL.